This paragraph reports one TCR beta chain. In the authors' methods: By means of reference gene primer amplification, nucleated cell counts were estimated. Clones were sequenced by immunoSEQ multiplex PCR, and TCRdb holds only the in-frame ones, with some missing. That table gives V, J and clone size, and the DNA gave D and trimming. The table shows approximately 210,000 clones, with about 90% occurring only once. Germline trimming cut 9 bases from V and 1 base from J; bases unmatched to any gene: 4. The CDR3 contains 13 residues. The data were obtained in a study of blood T cell repertoires in COVID-19. Cohorts were assigned according to the clinical history that participants reported.

Material for sequencing was PBMCs or T cells enriched from blood (not recorded which). The chain is built from TRBV12-3 or TRBV12-4 and TRBJ2-5; 8 bases fit TRBD1. This clonotype was obtained from a woman aged 50 to 60 with acute COVID-19. CDR3 sequence (DNA): TGTGCCAGGGGACAGGCCCCCCAAGAGACCCAGTACTTC. Its protein is CARGQAPQETQYF.